A selection of T cell receptor beta chains follows, all from one sample in a study of vaccination and CD4 T cells after COVID-19. TCRdb re-called the PCR reads with MiXCR, one entry per CDR3 protein. The sample has roughly 7,000 distinct CDR3 sequences, 25% seen once; the top ten hold 9% to 9.5%. No antigen is known for these receptors. The sample was CD4+ T cells from blood, cultured in vitro, taken after SARS-CoV-2 vaccination. Every receptor here comes from a human donor who had recovered from COVID-19. Each CDR3 is given with its conserved first and last residue. D genes are given only for firm matches. Size is stated for part of the rows, as once, few or many counts, or as a class when the clone is expanded.

J gene,D gene,V gene,clone size,CDR3 DNA,CDR3 protein
TRBJ1-1,.,TRBV10-1,.,TGCGCCAGCAGTGATGGGAGAAACACTGAAGCTTTCTTT,CASSDGRNTEAFF
TRBJ1-1,TRBD1,TRBV2,.,TGTGCCAGCAGTGAAGGCATGACAGGGAGGGGGAACACTGAAGCTTTCTTT,CASSEGMTGRGNTEAFF
TRBJ2-5,TRBD2,TRBV4-3,few,TGCGCCAGCAGCCGAACTAGCGGGAGTTCAGAGACCCAGTACTTC,CASSRTSGSSETQYF
TRBJ2-5,TRBD2,TRBV5-1,.,TGCGCCAGCAGCTCCGGGGGGGGCAGGACAGAGACCCAGTACTTC,CASSSGGGRTETQYF
TRBJ1-1,.,TRBV7-8,.,TGTGCCAGCAGCCCCCGATTGAACACTGAAGCTTTCTTT,CASSPRLNTEAFF
TRBJ1-2,.,TRBV6-1,few,TGTGCCAGCAGGGCGATCACGGGGACGGTTAACTATGGCTACACCTTC,CASRAITGTVNYGYTF
TRBJ1-6,.,TRBV20-1,few,TGCAGTGCTGGATATGGACTGACGAGCTCCTATAATTCACCCCTCCACTTT,CSAGYGLTSSYNSPLHF
TRBJ2-4,.,TRBV20-1,few,TGCAGTGCTAGAGACCCTGAGGGAGAGCGGCCAGGGGCCTCGAACATTCAGTACTTC,CSARDPEGERPGASNIQYF
TRBJ1-5,TRBD1,TRBV20-1,large,TGCAGTGCTCTGGACAGGGGCGTAGGTCAGCCCCAGCATTTT,CSALDRGVGQPQHF
TRBJ1-1,.,TRBV6-5,medium-sized,TGTGCCAGCAGTTACCACTACGGGGGTAGCAGCACTGAAGCTTTCTTT,CASSYHYGGSSTEAFF
TRBJ1-2,.,TRBV6-1,.,TGTGCCAGCAGTGTGGTTCCTAACTATGGCTACACCTTC,CASSVVPNYGYTF
TRBJ1-6,TRBD1,TRBV19,.,TGTGCCAGTAGTACCCCGGACAGGGGATTTGATTCACCCCTCCACTTT,CASSTPDRGFDSPLHF
TRBJ2-7,.,TRBV11-3,few,TGTGCCAGCAGCCCGCGGGACAGTGCCTACGAGCAGTACTTC,CASSPRDSAYEQYF
TRBJ2-1,.,TRBV6-1,few,TGTGCCAGCAGTAGCGTAAGCTCCTACAATGAGCAGTTCTTC,CASSSVSSYNEQFF
TRBJ2-6,.,TRBV6-5,.,TGTGCCAGCAGTTACGGAAAAAGTGCTGGGGCCAACGTCCTGACTTTC,CASSYGKSAGANVLTF
TRBJ1-1,TRBD1,TRBV24-1,.,TGTGCCACCAGACAGGGGGCCGGGAACACTGAAGCTTTCTTT,CATRQGAGNTEAFF
TRBJ2-7,TRBD1,TRBV11-3,.,TGTGCCAGCAGCTTAGAAGGGACAGGGGGTGACGAGCAGTACTTC,CASSLEGTGGDEQYF
TRBJ2-7,.,TRBV6-1,.,TGTGCCAGCAGCTCCCAGGGGACACAGAACTACGAGCAGTACTTC,CASSSQGTQNYEQYF
TRBJ2-1,.,TRBV15,.,TGTGCCACCAGCAGACTAGACAGGTACAATGAGCAGTTCTTC,CATSRLDRYNEQFF
TRBJ2-2,.,TRBV28,medium-sized,TGTGCCAGCAGCGCAGGGACAAGGGACACCGGGGAGCTGTTTTTT,CASSAGTRDTGELFF
TRBJ2-3,TRBD2,TRBV19,.,TGTGCCAGTAGTACTCTCCAAAGCGGGACCGATACGCAGTATTTT,CASSTLQSGTDTQYF
TRBJ2-3,.,TRBV7-5,medium-sized,.,CISVPEAIYQGRCTDTQYF
TRBJ2-3,.,TRBV7-2,.,TGTGCCAGCAGCTTAGCCCGATTCTTCACAGATACGCAGTATTTT,CASSLARFFTDTQYF
TRBJ1-1,.,TRBV6-2/TRBV6-3,.,TGTGCCAGCAGCCGCCTTAGGGCAGTAGGAGGGACCACTGAAGCTTTCTTT,CASSRLRAVGGTTEAFF
TRBJ2-5,TRBD2,TRBV5-4,.,TGTGCCGGCAGCGTACTAGCGGGAGGGCCGGGGGAGACCCAGTACTTC,CAGSVLAGGPGETQYF
TRBJ1-6,TRBD1,TRBV10-3,few,TGTGCCACGGGACAGGGAGTTTCACCCCTCCACTTT,CATGQGVSPLHF
TRBJ2-1,.,TRBV20-1,.,TGCAGTGCTAGTGAGTACCGCCTCTCCTACAATGAGCAGTTCTTC,CSASEYRLSYNEQFF
TRBJ2-5,.,TRBV6-1,medium-sized,TGTGCCAGCAGGGGAAACAGGGAAAAGCGAGAGACCCAGTACTTC,CASRGNREKRETQYF